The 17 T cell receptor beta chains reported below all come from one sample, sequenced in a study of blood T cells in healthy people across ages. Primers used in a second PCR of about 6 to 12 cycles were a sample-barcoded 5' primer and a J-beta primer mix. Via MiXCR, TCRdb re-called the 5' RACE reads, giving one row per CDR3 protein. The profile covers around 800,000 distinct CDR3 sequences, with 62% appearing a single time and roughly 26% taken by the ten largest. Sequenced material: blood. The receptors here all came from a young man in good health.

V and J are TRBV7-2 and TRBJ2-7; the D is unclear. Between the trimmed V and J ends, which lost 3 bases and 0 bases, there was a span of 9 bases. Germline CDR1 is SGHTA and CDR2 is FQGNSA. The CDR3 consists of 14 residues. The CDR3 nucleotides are TGTGCCAGCAGCTTCAGGATTACCTCCTACGAGCAGTACTTC. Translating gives CASSFRITSYEQYF.

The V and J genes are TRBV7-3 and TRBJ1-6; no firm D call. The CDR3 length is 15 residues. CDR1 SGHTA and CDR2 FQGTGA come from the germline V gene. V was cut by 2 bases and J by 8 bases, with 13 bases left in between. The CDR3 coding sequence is TGTGCCAGCAGCTTAGCGGCGGTCCGGGATTCACCCCTCCACTTT. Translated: CASSLAAVRDSPLHF. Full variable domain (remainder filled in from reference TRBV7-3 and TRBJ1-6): GAGVSQTPSNKVTEKGKYVELRCDPISGHTALYWYRQSLGQGPEFLIYFQGTGAADDSGLPNDRFFAVRPEGSVSTLKIQRTERGDSAVYLCASSLAAVRDSPLHFGNGTRLTVT.

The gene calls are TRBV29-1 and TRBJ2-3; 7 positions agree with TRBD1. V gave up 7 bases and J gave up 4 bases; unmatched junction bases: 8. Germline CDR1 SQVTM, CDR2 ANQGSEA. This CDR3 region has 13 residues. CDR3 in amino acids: CSAGQESSDTQYF. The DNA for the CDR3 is TGCAGCGCCGGACAGGAGAGTTCAGATACGCAGTATTTT.

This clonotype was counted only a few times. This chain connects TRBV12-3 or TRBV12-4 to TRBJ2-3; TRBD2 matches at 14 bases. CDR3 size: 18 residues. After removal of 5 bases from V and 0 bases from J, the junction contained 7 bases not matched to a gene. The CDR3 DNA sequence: TGTGCCAGCAGTGCTGCGGGACTAGCGGGGGAGAGCACAGATACGCAGTATTTT. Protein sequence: CASSAAGLAGESTDTQYF.

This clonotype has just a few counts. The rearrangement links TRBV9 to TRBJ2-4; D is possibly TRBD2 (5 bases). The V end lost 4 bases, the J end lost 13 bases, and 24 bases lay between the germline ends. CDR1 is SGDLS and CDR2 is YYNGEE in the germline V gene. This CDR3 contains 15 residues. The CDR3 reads CASSPRSDNLGEQYF. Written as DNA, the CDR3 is TGTGCCAGCAGCCCCCGATCTGACAACCTCGGGGAGCAGTACTTC.

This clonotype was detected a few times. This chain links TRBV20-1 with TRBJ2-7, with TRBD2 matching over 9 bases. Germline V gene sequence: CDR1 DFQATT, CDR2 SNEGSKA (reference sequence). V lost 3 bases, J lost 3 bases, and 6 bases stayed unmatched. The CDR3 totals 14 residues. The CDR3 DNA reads TGCAGTGCTAGTTCGGCTAGCGGGGTCTACGAGCAGTACTTC. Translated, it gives CSASSASGVYEQYF.

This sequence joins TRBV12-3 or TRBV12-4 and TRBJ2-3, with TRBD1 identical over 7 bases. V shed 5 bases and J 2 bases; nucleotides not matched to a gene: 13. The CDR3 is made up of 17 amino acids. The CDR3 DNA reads TGTGCCAGCAGTGGCCGACCGGGACAGCTAGCCACAGATACGCAGTATTTT. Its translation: CASSGRPGQLATDTQYF.

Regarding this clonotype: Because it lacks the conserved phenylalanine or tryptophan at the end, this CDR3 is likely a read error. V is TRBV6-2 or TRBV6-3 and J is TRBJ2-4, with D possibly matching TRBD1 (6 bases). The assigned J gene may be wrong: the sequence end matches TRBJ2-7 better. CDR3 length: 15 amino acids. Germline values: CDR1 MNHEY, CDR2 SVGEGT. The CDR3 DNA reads TGTGCCAGCAGACCCCCGGTACGGGACATCTACGAGCAGTACTAC. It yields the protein CASRPPVRDIYEQYY.

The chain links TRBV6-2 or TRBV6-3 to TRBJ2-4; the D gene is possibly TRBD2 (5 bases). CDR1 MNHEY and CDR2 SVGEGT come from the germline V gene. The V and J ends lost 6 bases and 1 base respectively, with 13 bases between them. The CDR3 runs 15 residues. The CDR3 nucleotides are TGTGCCAGCAGCCCACAGAGGGCGGCCAAAAACATTCAGTACTTC. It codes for CASSPQRAAKNIQYF.

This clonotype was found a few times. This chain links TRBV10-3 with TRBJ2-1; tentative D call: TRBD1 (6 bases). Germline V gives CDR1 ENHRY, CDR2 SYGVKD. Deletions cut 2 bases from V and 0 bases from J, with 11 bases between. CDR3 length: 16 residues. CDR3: CAISERLDSSYNEQFF. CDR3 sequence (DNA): TGTGCCATCAGTGAGCGTTTGGACAGCTCCTACAATGAGCAGTTCTTC.

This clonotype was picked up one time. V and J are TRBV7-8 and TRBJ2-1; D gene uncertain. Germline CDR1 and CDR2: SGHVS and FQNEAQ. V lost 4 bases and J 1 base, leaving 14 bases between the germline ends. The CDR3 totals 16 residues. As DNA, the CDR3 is TGTGCCAGCAGCTCCAGTTTGGGTAGTTCCTACAATGAGCAGTTCTTC. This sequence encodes CASSSSLGSSYNEQFF.

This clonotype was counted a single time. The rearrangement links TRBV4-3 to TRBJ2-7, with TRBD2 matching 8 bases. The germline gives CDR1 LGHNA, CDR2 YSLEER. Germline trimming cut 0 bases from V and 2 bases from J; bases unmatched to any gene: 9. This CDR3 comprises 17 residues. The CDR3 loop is CASSQDRTAGGTYEQYF. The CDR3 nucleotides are TGCGCCAGCAGCCAAGATCGCACGGCGGGGGGAACCTACGAGCAGTACTTC.

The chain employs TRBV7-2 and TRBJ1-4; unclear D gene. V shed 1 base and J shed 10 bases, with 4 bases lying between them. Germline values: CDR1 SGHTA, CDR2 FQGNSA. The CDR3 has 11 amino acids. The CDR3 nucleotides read TGTGCCAGCAGCTTAGGAGGAAAACTGTTTTTT. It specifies CASSLGGKLFF. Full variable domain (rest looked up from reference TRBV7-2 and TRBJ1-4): GAGVSQSPSNKVTEKGKDVELRCDPISGHTALYWYRQSLGQGLEFLIYFQGNSAPDKSGLPSDRFSAERTGGSVSTLTIQRTQQEDSAVYLCASSLGGKLFFGSGTQLSVL.

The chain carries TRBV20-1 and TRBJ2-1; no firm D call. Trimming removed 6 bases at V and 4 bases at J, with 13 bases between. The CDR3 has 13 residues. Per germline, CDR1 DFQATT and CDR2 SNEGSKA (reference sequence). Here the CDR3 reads CSASTGGYNEQFF. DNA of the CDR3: TGCAGTGCCAGCACGGGCGGTTACAATGAGCAGTTCTTC.

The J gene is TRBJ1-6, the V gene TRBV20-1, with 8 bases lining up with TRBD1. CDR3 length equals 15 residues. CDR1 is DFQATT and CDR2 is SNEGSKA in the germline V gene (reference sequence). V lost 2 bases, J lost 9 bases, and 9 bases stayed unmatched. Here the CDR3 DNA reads TGCAGTGCTAGATTGACAGGGGATTTTGGTTCACCCCTCCACTTT. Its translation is CSARLTGDFGSPLHF.

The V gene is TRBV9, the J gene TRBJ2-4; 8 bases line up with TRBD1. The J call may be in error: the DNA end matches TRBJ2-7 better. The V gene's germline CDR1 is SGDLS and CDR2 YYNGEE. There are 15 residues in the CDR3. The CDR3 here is CASSARTGQTYEQYF. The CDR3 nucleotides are TGTGCCAGCAGTGCCAGGACAGGGCAGACCTACGAGCAGTACTTC.

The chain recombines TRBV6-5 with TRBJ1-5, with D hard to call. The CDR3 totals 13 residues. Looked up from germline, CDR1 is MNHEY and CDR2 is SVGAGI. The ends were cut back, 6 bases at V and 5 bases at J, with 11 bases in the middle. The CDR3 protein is CASRPGIYQPQHF. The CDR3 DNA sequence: TGTGCCAGCAGACCCGGGATTTATCAGCCCCAGCATTTT.